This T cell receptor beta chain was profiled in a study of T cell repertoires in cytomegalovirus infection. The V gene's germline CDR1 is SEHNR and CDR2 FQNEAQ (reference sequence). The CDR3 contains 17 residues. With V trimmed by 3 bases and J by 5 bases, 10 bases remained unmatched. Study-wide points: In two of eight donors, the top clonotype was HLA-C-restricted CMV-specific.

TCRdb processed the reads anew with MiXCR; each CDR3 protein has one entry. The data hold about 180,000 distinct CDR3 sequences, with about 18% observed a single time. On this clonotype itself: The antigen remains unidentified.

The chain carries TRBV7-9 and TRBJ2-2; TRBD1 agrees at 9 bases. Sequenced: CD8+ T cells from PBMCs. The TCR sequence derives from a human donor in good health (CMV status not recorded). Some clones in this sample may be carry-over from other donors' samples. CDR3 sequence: CASSFETGGRKTGELFF. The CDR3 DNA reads TGTGCCAGCAGCTTCGAAACAGGGGGCAGGAAAACCGGGGAGCTGTTTTTT.